Described below is a single T cell receptor beta chain sequence and its context. The antigen is unknown. The data originate from a study of shared clonotypes between healthy human individuals. Study-level background: Participating donors consisted of a couple of women and a few men aged 18 to 49. Study-level points and caveats: With several donors compared, about 5% of naive CD4 clonotypes were shared. Naive subsets tended to show greater estimated richness than memory subsets.

The germline CDR1 and CDR2 sequences are SGHRS and YFSETQ. The CDR3 is made up of 16 amino acids. Trimming at V came to 4 bases and at J to 4 bases, leaving 13 bases not matched to a gene. Profiling relied on immunoSEQ multiplex PCR, and the TCRdb table lists in-frame clones only, not all of them. This sample carries approximately 1.5 million clones, about 98.5% of them seen once, and the ten largest clones take around 0.33%. All donors were healthy HIV-negative adults lacking recent acute infections or vaccinations. The specimen was naive CD4+ T cells sorted from blood. Subset of the sample: CD45RA+ positively selected. This receptor was obtained from a man between 25 and 39 years old in good health. V is TRBV5-1 and J is TRBJ2-7; the match to TRBD2 covers 8 bases. This CDR3 is CASSMTHGTRGYEQYF. Written as DNA, the CDR3 is TGCGCCAGCAGCATGACTCACGGGACTAGGGGTTACGAGCAGTACTTC.